One sample yielded the 4 T cell receptor beta chains listed below, sequenced in a study of OX40 agonist ivuxolimab in advanced cancers. This table comes from immunoSEQ multiplex PCR, and its TCRdb copy is limited to in-frame clones, with some not included. The table records around 99,000 clones, 85% to 90% of them present only once. The sample consisted of CD4+ or CD8+ T cells sorted from blood, taken in a trial of the OX40 agonist ivuxolimab. The receptors shown here come from an adult with an advanced solid tumor such as melanoma, head and neck, liver or kidney cancer.

This sequence joins TRBV6-1 and TRBJ2-7, with TRBD2 as a possible D gene (6 bases). The CDR3 runs 15 residues. V was shortened by 0 bases and J by 3 bases, with 12 bases between the two germline ends. Germline CDR1 and CDR2: MNHNS and SASEGT. The CDR3 loop reads CASSEASGVIYEQYF. In DNA, the CDR3 is TGTGCCAGCAGTGAAGCCTCGGGGGTTATCTACGAGCAGTACTTC.

The V call is TRBV27, the J call TRBJ2-6, with 8 bases that match TRBD1. Trimming took 5 bases from V and 3 from J; bases not matched to a gene: 12. The CDR3 is 18 residues long. From germline, CDR1 is MNHEY and CDR2 SMNVEV (reference sequence). The CDR3: CASSPPSGGLVGANVLTF. The CDR3 nucleotides are TGTGCCAGCAGTCCTCCCTCAGGGGGCTTAGTTGGGGCCAACGTCCTGACTTTC.

This chain uses TRBV5-1 with TRBJ1-2; the D is unclear. The CDR3 runs 15 residues. CDR1 and CDR2 (germline): SGHRS, YFSETQ. Trimming took 6 bases from V and 3 from J, leaving 18 bases between them. The CDR3 DNA is TGCGCCAGCACCTCAGATCGGGCAGGCGACTATGGCTACACCTTC. It translates to CASTSDRAGDYGYTF.

The chain carries TRBV19 and TRBJ1-4; D unresolved. The CDR3 is 14 residues long. Germline V gene sequence: CDR1 LNHDA, CDR2 SQIVND (reference sequence). V dropped 6 bases and J dropped 8 bases, with 16 bases sitting between them. The chain's CDR3 is CASSDRAEGEKLFF. In nucleotides, the CDR3 is TGTGCCAGTAGCGATCGGGCCGAAGGCGAAAAACTGTTTTTT.